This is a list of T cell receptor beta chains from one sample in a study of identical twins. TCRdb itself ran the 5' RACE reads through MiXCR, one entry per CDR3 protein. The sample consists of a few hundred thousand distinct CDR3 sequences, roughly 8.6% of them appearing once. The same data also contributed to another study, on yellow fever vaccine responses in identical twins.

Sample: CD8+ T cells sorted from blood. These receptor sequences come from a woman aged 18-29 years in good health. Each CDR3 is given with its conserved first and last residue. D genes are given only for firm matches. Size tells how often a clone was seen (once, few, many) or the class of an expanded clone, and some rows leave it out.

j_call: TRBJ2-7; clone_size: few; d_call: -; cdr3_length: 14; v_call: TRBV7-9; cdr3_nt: TGTGCCAGCAGCCCTTATCTTATTCCCTACGAGCAGTACTTC; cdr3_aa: CASSPYLIPYEQYF
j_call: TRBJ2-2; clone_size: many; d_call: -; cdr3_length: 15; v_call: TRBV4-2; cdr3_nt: TGTGCCAGCAGCCAAGATTGGGGGGACACCGGGGAGCTGTTTTTT; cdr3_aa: CASSQDWGDTGELFF
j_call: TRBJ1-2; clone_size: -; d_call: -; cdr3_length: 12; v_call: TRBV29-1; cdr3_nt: TGCAGCGTTGAGACGGACTACTATGGCTACACCTTC; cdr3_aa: CSVETDYYGYTF
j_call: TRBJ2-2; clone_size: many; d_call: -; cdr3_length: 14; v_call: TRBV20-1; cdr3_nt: TGCAGTGCTAGAAACCTCTTAGACACCGGGGAGCTGTTTTTT; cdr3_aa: CSARNLLDTGELFF
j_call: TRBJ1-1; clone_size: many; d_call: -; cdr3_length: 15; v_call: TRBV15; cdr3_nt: TGTGCCATTGGGGGAGAGGGGGGGCGCGACACTGAAGCTTTCTTT; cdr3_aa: CAIGGEGGRDTEAFF
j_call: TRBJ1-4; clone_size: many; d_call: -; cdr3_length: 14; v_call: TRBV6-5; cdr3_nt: TGTGCCAGCAGTTACTGGAAAACTAATGAAAAACTGTTTTTT; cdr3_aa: CASSYWKTNEKLFF
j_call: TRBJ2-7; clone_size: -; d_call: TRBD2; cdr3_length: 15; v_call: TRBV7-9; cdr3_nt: TGTGCCAGCAGCTTAGTTACTAGCGGGGATGACGAGCAGTACTTC; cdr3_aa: CASSLVTSGDDEQYF
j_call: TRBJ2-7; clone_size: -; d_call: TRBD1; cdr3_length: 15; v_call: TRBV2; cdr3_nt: TGTGCCAGCAGTGGATCCGGGACAGGGGTCTACGAGCAGTACTTC; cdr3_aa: CASSGSGTGVYEQYF
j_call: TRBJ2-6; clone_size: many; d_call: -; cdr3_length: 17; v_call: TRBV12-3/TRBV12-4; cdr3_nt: TGTGCCAGCAGTTTCGTAGACTCGAGCTCTGGGGCCAACGTCCTGACTTTC; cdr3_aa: CASSFVDSSSGANVLTF
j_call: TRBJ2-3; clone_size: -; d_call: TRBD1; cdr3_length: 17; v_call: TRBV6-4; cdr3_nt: TGTGCCAGCAGTGGCATCAGAACAGGGGGCAGCACAGATACGCAGTATTTT; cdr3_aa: CASSGIRTGGSTDTQYF
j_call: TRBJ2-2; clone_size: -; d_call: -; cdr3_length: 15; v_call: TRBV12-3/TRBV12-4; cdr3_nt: TGTGCCAGCAGTCTAGCGACAGGGACGAGCGGGGAGCTGTTTTTT; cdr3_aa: CASSLATGTSGELFF
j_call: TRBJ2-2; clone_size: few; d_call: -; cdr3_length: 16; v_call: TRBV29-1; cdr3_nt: TGCAGCGTTCTTTCCTATCGTGGAACGAACACCGGGGAGCTGTTTTTT; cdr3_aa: CSVLSYRGTNTGELFF
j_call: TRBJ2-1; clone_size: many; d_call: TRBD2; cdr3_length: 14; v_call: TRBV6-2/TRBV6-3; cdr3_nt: TGTGCCAGCAGTCTAGCGGACTCCTACAATGAGCAGTTCTTC; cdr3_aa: CASSLADSYNEQFF
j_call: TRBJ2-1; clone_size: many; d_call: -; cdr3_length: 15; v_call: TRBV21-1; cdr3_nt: TGTGCCAGCAGCAAAAGGGACCAGGATCCGAATGAGCAGTTCTTC; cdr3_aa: CASSKRDQDPNEQFF
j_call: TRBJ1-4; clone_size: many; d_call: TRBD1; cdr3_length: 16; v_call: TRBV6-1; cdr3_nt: TGTGCCAGCAGTGTAATCCCCGGACAGGGTGGTGAAAAACTGTTTTTT; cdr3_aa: CASSVIPGQGGEKLFF
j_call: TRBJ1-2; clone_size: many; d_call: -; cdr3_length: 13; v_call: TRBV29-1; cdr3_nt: TGCAGCGCCGACCTGGACAGAACCTATGGCTACACCTTC; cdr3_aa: CSADLDRTYGYTF
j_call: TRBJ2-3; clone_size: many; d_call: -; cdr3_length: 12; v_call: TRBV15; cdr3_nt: TGTGCCACCAGCAGAGGATCAGATACGCAGTATTTT; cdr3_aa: CATSRGSDTQYF
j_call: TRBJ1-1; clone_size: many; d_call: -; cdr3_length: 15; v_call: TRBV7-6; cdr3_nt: TGTGCCAGCAGCTTAGCGAAGTCGGGCAACACTGAAGCTTTCTTT; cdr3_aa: CASSLAKSGNTEAFF
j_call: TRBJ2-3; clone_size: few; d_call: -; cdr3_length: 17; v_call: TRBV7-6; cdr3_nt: TGTGCCAGCAGCTCGCCTGTGGGGTTGGGAGTAGAAGATACGCAGTATTTT; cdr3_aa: CASSSPVGLGVEDTQYF
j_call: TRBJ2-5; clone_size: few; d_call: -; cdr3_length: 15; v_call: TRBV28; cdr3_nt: TGTGCCAGCAGTTTTCAGGGGCCTCGTTCAGAGACCCAGTACTTC; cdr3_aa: CASSFQGPRSETQYF
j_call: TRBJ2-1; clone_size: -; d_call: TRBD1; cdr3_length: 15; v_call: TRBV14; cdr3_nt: TGTGCCAGCAGCCAGGGAGGACAGGGTGGCAATGAGCAGTTCTTC; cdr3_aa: CASSQGGQGGNEQFF
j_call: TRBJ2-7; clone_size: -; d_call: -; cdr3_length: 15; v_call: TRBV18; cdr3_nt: TGTGCCAGCTCACGACCGGACAGCTTTAACGACGAGCAGTACTTC; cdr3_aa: CASSRPDSFNDEQYF
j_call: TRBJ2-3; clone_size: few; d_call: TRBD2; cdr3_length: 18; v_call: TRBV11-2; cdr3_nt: TGTGCCAGCAGCTTCCCTTTGGCCGGGAGGGCCGCCTCAGATACGCAGTATTTT; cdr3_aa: CASSFPLAGRAASDTQYF
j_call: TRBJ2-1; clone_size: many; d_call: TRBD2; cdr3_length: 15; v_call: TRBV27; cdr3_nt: TGTGCCAGCAGTTTATCGCGGGAGGGCCTGAATGAGCAGTTCTTC; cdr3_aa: CASSLSREGLNEQFF
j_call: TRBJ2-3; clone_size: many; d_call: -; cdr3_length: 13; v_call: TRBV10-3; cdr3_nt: TGTGCCACCTGCCAGGGACTCGCAGATACGCAGTATTTT; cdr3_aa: CATCQGLADTQYF
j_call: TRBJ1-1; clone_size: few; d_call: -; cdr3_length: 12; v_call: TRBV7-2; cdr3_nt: TGTGCCAGCAGCTTCGTAGGGGCTGAAGCTTTCTTT; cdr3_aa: CASSFVGAEAFF
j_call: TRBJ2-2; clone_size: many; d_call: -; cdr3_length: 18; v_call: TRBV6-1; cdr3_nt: TGTGCCAGCAGTCCCCAATGGGACCAGCTAGCCAACACCGGGGAGCTGTTTTTT; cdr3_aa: CASSPQWDQLANTGELFF
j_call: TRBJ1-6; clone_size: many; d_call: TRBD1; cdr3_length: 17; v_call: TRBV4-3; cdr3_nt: TGCGCCAGCAGCCAAGTGGACAGGGGGGACCATAATTCACCCCTCCACTTT; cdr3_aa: CASSQVDRGDHNSPLHF
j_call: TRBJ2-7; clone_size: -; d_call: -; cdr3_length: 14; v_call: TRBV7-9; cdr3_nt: TGTGCCAGCAGACCCCAGGGGGGAACCTACGAGCAGTACTTC; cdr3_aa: CASRPQGGTYEQYF
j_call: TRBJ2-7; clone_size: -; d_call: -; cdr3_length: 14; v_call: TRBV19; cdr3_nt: TGTGCCAGTAGTATAGGGACAGACTCCTACGAGCAGTACTTC; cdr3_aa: CASSIGTDSYEQYF
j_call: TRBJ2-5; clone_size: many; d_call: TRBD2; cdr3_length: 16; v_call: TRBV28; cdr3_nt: TGTGCCAGCAGTTCCCCTAGCGGGAATTACCAAGAGACCCAGTACTTC; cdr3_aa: CASSSPSGNYQETQYF
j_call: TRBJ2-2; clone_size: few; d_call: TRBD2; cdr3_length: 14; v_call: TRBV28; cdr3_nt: TGTGCCAGCAGAAGCGGGACGAACACCGGGGAGCTGTTTTTT; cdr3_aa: CASRSGTNTGELFF
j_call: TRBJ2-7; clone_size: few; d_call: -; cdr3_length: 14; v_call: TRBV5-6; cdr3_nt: TGTGCCAGCAGCTTGGGGCAGGGGAGCCCCGAGCAGTACTTC; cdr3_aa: CASSLGQGSPEQYF